The clone carrying this TCR beta chain was counted at least ten times. The antigen remains undetermined. This sample stems from a study of early T cells in non-severe SARS-CoV-2 infection. Study information: Unsorted whole blood bulk RNA was sequenced, with unpaired chains.

The CDR3 spans 15 residues. Trimming left V 6 bases short and J 4 bases short, with 15 bases between. In germline, CDR1 is MDHEN, CDR2 SYDVKM. Study-level findings and limits: Comparison of clonotypes with VDJdb favored anti-spike CD8 responses while missing private and CD4 specificities.

The protocol attached unique molecular identifiers to individual cDNA molecules. One entry per CDR3 protein results from TCRdb running MiXCR on the 5' RACE reads. The sample yields approximately 62,000 distinct CDR3 sequences, over 10% seen once. Input material: whole blood. This receptor was taken from an adult who was a healthcare worker with PCR-confirmed SARS-CoV-2 infection or an uninfected control (not recorded which). The chain uses TRBV28 and TRBJ2-2, with D possibly being TRBD1 or TRBD2 (6 bases each). This CDR3 is CASRVLGGSTGELFF. The CDR3 DNA is TGTGCCAGCAGGGTACTGGGGGGCAGCACCGGGGAGCTGTTTTTT.